Shown below are 19 T cell receptor beta chains from a single sample sequenced in a study of glioma-infiltrating T cells after dendritic cell vaccination. The time point denotes: after dendritic cell vaccination, including at tumor progression/relapse. Sequenced by immunoSEQ multiplex PCR; TCRdb stores in-frame clones only, minus some. The sample yields roughly 80,000 clones, around nine tenths seen once. The material sequenced was blood, taken after dendritic cell vaccination. The source is a human donor with glioblastoma.

V is TRBV5-1 and J is TRBJ1-3, with D uncertain. The CDR3 contains 15 residues. V dropped 0 bases and J dropped 4 bases, with 11 bases sitting between them. Germline V gives CDR1 SGHRS, CDR2 YFSETQ. The CDR3 is CASSLEAAKGNTIYF. Written as DNA, the CDR3 is TGCGCCAGCAGCTTGGAAGCGGCAAAGGGAAACACCATATATTTT.

The V call is TRBV11-2, the J call TRBJ2-7, with 10 bases aligning to TRBD2. The CDR3 is made up of 16 amino acids. CDR1 and CDR2 from the germline V gene are SGHAT and FQNNGV. V gave up 3 bases and J gave up 1 base; unmatched junction bases: 6. CDR3 nucleotides: TGTGCCAGCAGCTTCTACTCTAGCGGGGGATCCTACGAGCAGTACTTC. This encodes CASSFYSSGGSYEQYF.

The chain couples TRBV5-1 to TRBJ2-7, with TRBD2 identical over 10 bases. V was pared by 0 bases and J by 4 bases, with 4 bases of the junction left unmatched. The V gene's germline CDR1 is SGHRS and CDR2 YFSETQ. CDR3 size: 15 residues. Here the CDR3 reads CASSLGTSGLYEQYF. The DNA of the CDR3 is TGCGCCAGCAGCTTGGGGACTAGCGGACTATACGAGCAGTACTTC.

The chain recombines TRBV6-6 with TRBJ2-7, with 9 bases fitting TRBD2. The length of the CDR3 is 16 residues. Germline V gives CDR1 MNHNY, CDR2 SVGAGI (reference sequence). With V trimmed by 8 bases and J by 0 bases, 11 bases remained unmatched. CDR3 residues: CASVTSGKGSSYEQYF. The CDR3 DNA reads as TGTGCCAGCGTGACTAGCGGCAAAGGGAGCTCCTACGAGCAGTACTTC.

The gene calls are TRBV5-1 and TRBJ2-7; D call uncertain. The V and J ends lost 3 bases and 1 base respectively, with 5 bases between them. The germline V gene encodes CDR1 SGHRS and CDR2 YFSETQ. The CDR3 has 12 amino acids. The CDR3 spells CASSSSSYEQYF. The CDR3 coding sequence is TGCGCCAGCAGCTCTTCTTCCTACGAGCAGTACTTC.

The chain couples TRBV6-6 to TRBJ2-2; D is perhaps TRBD2 (5 bases). The germline V and J ends were trimmed by 0 bases and 7 bases, with 9 bases remaining between them. This CDR3 is 14 amino acids long. Germline CDR1 and CDR2: MNHNY and SVGAGI (reference sequence). CDR3 nucleotide sequence: TGTGCCAGCAGTTACTCCCTGGCGGGCGGGGAGCTGTTTTTT. It specifies CASSYSLAGGELFF.

This sequence joins TRBV6-6 and TRBJ1-6, with a weak D call TRBD1 (5 bases). The CDR3 consists of 13 residues. The V end was cut by 0 bases, the J end by 14 bases, with 11 bases between. Germline V gene lookup returns CDR1 MNHNY and CDR2 SVGAGI (reference sequence). The CDR3 DNA is TGTGCCAGCAGTTACTCGATCGACAGCACCCTCCACTTT. Amino acid sequence: CASSYSIDSTLHF.

V and J are TRBV7-2 and TRBJ2-1; 7 positions agree with TRBD2. Trimming cost V 0 bases and J 6 bases; bases outside gene matches: 5. The CDR3 sequence is 15 residues long. Germline lookup yields CDR1 SGHTA and CDR2 FQGNSA. CDR3 bases: TGTGCCAGCAGCTTAGCGGGCGGGAGAAGCAATGAGCAGTTCTTC. Residues: CASSLAGGRSNEQFF.

The chain has TRBV5-1 and TRBJ2-1, with 10 bases aligning to TRBD1. The germline gives CDR1 SGHRS, CDR2 YFSETQ. Trimming removed 4 bases from V and 2 bases from J; junction bases left unmatched: 9. This CDR3 contains 17 residues. CDR3: CASSRHWTGGTYNEQFF. DNA of the CDR3: TGCGCCAGCAGCCGACATTGGACAGGGGGGACCTACAATGAGCAGTTCTTC. Filled out from reference TRBV5-1 and TRBJ2-1, the complete variable domain reads KAGVTQTPRYLIKTRGQQVTLSCSPISGHRSVSWYQQTPGQGLQFLFEYFSETQRNKGNFPGRFSGRQFSNSRSEMNVSTLELGDSALYLCASSRHWTGGTYNEQFFGPGTRLTVL.

The V gene is TRBV6-1, the J gene TRBJ2-7, with unresolved D. The germline V gene has CDR1 MNHNS and CDR2 SASEGT. V lost 10 bases and J lost 6, with 19 bases in between. The CDR3 is 13 residues long. The CDR3 DNA sequence: TGTGCCACCTCCCCGTTTGGTCGAGCCGAGCAGTACTTC. This codes for CATSPFGRAEQYF.

The chain carries TRBV7-3 and TRBJ1-1; D is perhaps TRBD1 (5 bases). The CDR3 totals 13 residues. CDR1 and CDR2 (germline): SGHTA, FQGTGA. V gave up 4 bases and J gave up 7 bases, with 13 bases separating them. The CDR3 nucleotides are TGTGCCAGCAGCTCTCACCCGACAGATGAAGCTTTCTTT. Translating it yields CASSSHPTDEAFF. The complete variable domain, with remaining parts taken from reference TRBV7-3 and TRBJ1-1, reads GAGVSQTPSNKVTEKGKYVELRCDPISGHTALYWYRQSLGQGPEFLIYFQGTGAADDSGLPNDRFFAVRPEGSVSTLKIQRTERGDSAVYLCASSSHPTDEAFFGQGTRLTVV.

The rearrangement joins TRBV7-2 to TRBJ1-3; D unresolved. CDR1 SGHTA and CDR2 FQGNSA come from the germline V gene. V lost 1 base and J lost 4, with 11 bases in between. CDR3 size: 15 residues. The CDR3 loop is CASSLVGSGGNTIYF. The CDR3 nucleotides are TGTGCCAGCAGCTTAGTAGGCAGCGGAGGAAACACCATATATTTT.

This chain connects TRBV7-3 to TRBJ2-3, with 9 bases fitting TRBD1. Trimming removed 4 bases from V and 4 bases from J; junction bases left unmatched: 6. This CDR3 spans 15 amino acids. Germline CDR1 is SGHTA and CDR2 is FQGTGA. CDR3 nucleotides: TGTGCCAGCAGCTCCGGGACAGGGTGGGCAGATACGCAGTATTTT. This sequence encodes CASSSGTGWADTQYF. Complete variable domain (other parts from reference TRBV7-3 and TRBJ2-3): GAGVSQTPSNKVTEKGKYVELRCDPISGHTALYWYRQSLGQGPEFLIYFQGTGAADDSGLPNDRFFAVRPEGSVSTLKIQRTERGDSAVYLCASSSGTGWADTQYFGPGTRLTVL.

This CDR3 is CASSQDVTVYNEQFF. The CDR3 DNA is TGTGCCAGCAGCCAAGACGTTACGGTTTACAATGAGCAGTTCTTC. This chain uses TRBV14 with TRBJ2-1; D gene uncertain. V lost 0 bases and J lost 4, with 10 bases in between. Germline V gene sequence: CDR1 SGHDN, CDR2 FVKESK. The CDR3 is 15 amino acids.

The V gene is TRBV25-1, the J gene TRBJ2-1; weak D call: TRBD2 (6 bases). The CDR3 runs 11 residues. The V end was cut by 6 bases, the J end by 9 bases, with 9 bases between. CDR1 and CDR2 (germline): MGHDK, SYGVNS. The CDR3 sequence is CASRAGFEQFF. DNA of the CDR3: TGTGCCAGCAGGGCGGGGTTTGAGCAGTTCTTC.

V and J are TRBV5-1 and TRBJ2-5; 8 nucleotides agree with TRBD2. Germline CDR1 reads SGHRS; CDR2 reads YFSETQ. The V gene end was trimmed by 0 bases and the J gene end by 1 base; junction bases not matched to a gene: 2. The length of the CDR3 is 15 residues. As DNA, the CDR3 is TGCGCCAGCAGCTTGGGCGGGGGGTCCCAAGAGACCCAGTACTTC. This gives the protein CASSLGGGSQETQYF.

The V call is TRBV15, the J call TRBJ1-2; 7 nucleotides align to TRBD1. Germline V CDR1 and CDR2: LNHNV, YYDKDF (reference sequence). CDR3 length: 15 residues. Trimming cost V 2 bases and J 2 bases; bases outside gene matches: 5. The DNA for the CDR3 is TGTGCCACCAGCAGACCTTCGACAGGGAACTATGGCTACACCTTC. It codes for CATSRPSTGNYGYTF.

The chain couples TRBV27 to TRBJ1-1; a possible D gene is TRBD1 (5 bases). Germline V gene data show CDR1 as MNHEY and CDR2 as SMNVEV (reference sequence). V was cut by 7 bases and J by 1 base, with 13 bases left in between. CDR3 length: 14 residues. CDR3 nucleotide sequence: TGTGCCAGCAAGGAAGTGGGGGGGAACACTGAAGCTTTCTTT. Translation gives CASKEVGGNTEAFF.

The chain carries TRBV6-1 and TRBJ1-2; D unclear. V lost 0 bases and J lost 9, with 8 bases in between. Germline V gene sequence: CDR1 MNHNS, CDR2 SASEGT. The CDR3 runs 12 residues. For the CDR3, the DNA is TGTGCCAGCAGTGAAGCCCTCCTAAGCTACACCTTC. Translated: CASSEALLSYTF.